The clone carrying this TCR beta chain has a single count. The antigen remains undetermined. The data were obtained in a study of cytotoxic CD8 clonotypes in ibrutinib-treated CLL. Study as a whole: The study included some 10 relapsed/refractory and under 16 treatment-naive patients; roughly 17 had IGHV unmutated disease. Mean yields were approximately 270,000 productive templates and some 90,000 productive rearrangements per sample.

Genomic DNA in a quantity of around 2 micrograms was derived from cryopreserved PBMCs for TCR beta libraries. Using immunoSEQ multiplex PCR, the repertoire was profiled, and TCRdb retains in-frame clones only, with some absent. This sample has some 130,000 clones, with approximately 85% found just once. Study conclusions and caveats: Baseline clonality, above age-matched healthy donor levels, tracked circulating CD8+ T-cell counts.

The CDR3 is 17 residues long. With V trimmed by 3 bases and J by 2 bases, 12 bases remained unmatched. Germline CDR1 is SGDLS and CDR2 is YYNGEE. The sequences come from PBMCs, collected after 24 months of ibrutinib treatment. The receptor was derived from a human donor with chronic lymphocytic leukemia. The chain links TRBV9 to TRBJ2-5; the match to TRBD2 covers 8 bases. The CDR3, as DNA: TGTGCCAGCAGCGCCACGCCGCTAGCGGGTAGACAAGAGACCCAGTACTTC. Amino acid sequence: CASSATPLAGRQETQYF.